The TCR beta chain described here comes from a study of identical twins. TCRdb recomputed calls from the 5' RACE reads with MiXCR, one row per CDR3 protein. The sample includes under 900,000 distinct CDR3 sequences, approximately 13% of them seen just once. This clonotype came up many times. The CDR3 contains 15 residues. CDR1 is MNHEY and CDR2 is SMNVEV in the germline V gene (reference sequence). V was clipped by 4 bases and J by 4 bases, with 16 bases between them. These data were likewise used in another study, on yellow fever vaccine responses in identical twins.

What was sequenced was PBMCs. The V and J genes are TRBV27 and TRBJ1-1, with D uncertain. This clonotype was sampled from a woman in her late teens or twenties in good health. CDR3 DNA: TGTGCCAGCAGTTCCTCAGGCGACCCTGTCACTGAAGCTTTCTTT. Translating it yields CASSSSGDPVTEAFF.